The entry that follows covers one T cell receptor (beta chain) sequence. Germline V gives CDR1 MNHNY, CDR2 SVGAGI (reference sequence). This CDR3 comprises 14 residues. Losses at the gene ends were 4 bases for V and 2 bases for J; bases not matched to a gene: 2. Enrollment of patients from Seattle took place during active infection, with longitudinal follow-up. Original processing notes: How many nucleated cells were present was estimated from reference gene primer amplification. Assay: immunoSEQ multiplex PCR; the TCRdb copy retains only in-frame clones and omits some. V and J calls and clone size follow that table, whereas D and trimming were derived from the DNA. Of some 300,000 clones in the sample, just under 90% were seen once. This sample stems from a study of blood T cell repertoires in COVID-19. About the research overall: The samples span acute and convalescent COVID-19 from the United States, Italy and Spain. In each case, the material was cDNA or gDNA derived from T cells, B-cell-depleted T cells, or PBMCs.

The clonotype was recovered from a woman aged 45-65 years with COVID-19, enrolled during active disease. The material sequenced was peripheral blood. V is TRBV6-6 and J is TRBJ1-1; 9 nucleotides line up with TRBD1. The chain's CDR3 is CASSLQGANTEAFF. CDR3 nucleotides: TGTGCCAGCAGTTTACAGGGGGCCAACACTGAAGCTTTCTTT.